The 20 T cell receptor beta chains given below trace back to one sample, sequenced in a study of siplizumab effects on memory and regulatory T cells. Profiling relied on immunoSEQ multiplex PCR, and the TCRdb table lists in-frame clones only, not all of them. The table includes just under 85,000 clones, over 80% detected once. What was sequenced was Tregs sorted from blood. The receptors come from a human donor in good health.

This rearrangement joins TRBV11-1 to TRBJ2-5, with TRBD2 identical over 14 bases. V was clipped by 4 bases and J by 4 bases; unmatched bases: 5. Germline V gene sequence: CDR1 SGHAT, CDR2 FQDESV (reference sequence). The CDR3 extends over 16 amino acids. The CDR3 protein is CASSSRGTSGRETQYF. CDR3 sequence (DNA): TGTGCCAGCAGCTCCCGCGGGACTAGCGGGAGAGAGACCCAGTACTTC.

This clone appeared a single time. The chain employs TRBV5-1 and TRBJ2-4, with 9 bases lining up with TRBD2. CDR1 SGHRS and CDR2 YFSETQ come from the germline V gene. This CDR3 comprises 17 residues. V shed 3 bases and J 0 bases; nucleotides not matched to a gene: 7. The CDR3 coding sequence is TGCGCCAGCAGCTCGGGGGCTAGCGGGGTAGCCAAAAACATTCAGTACTTC. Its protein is CASSSGASGVAKNIQYF.

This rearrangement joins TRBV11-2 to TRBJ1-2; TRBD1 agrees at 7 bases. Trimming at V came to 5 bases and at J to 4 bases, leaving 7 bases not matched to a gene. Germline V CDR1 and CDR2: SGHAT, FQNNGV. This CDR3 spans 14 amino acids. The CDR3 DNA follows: TGTGCCAGCAGCCCAACGACAGGGACCTATGGCTACACCTTC. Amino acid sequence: CASSPTTGTYGYTF. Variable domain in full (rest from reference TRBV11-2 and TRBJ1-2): EAGVAQSPRYKIIEKRQSVAFWCNPISGHATLYWYQQILGQGPKLLIQFQNNGVVDDSQLPKDRFSAERLKGVDSTLKIQPAKLEDSAVYLCASSPTTGTYGYTFGSGTRLTVV.

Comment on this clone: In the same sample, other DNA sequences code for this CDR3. CDR3 sequence: CASSRQNTEAFF. The CDR3 DNA reads as TGCGCCAGCTCCCGACAGAACACTGAAGCTTTCTTT. The chain recombines TRBV5-1 with TRBJ1-1, with no clear D. The ends were cut back, 7 bases at V and 1 base at J, with 8 bases in the middle. CDR1 is SGHRS and CDR2 is YFSETQ in the germline V gene. The CDR3 has 12 residues.

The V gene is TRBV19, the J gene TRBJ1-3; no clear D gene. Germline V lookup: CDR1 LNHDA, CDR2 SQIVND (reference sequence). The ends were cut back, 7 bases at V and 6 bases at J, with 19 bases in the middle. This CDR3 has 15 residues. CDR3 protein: CASKTQAAGENTIYF. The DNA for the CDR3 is TGTGCCAGTAAGACCCAGGCAGCTGGGGAAAACACCATATATTTT.

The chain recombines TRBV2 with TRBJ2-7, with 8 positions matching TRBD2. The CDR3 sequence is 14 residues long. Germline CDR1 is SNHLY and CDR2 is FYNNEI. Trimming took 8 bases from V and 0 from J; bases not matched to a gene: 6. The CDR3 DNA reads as TGTGCCAGCGACGGCGGGGGGTTCTCCTACGAGCAGTACTTC. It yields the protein CASDGGGFSYEQYF. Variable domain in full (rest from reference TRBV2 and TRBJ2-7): EPEVTQTPSHQVTQMGQEVILRCVPISNHLYFYWYRQILGQKVEFLVSFYNNEISEKSEIFDDQFSVERPDGSNFTLKIRSTKLEDSAMYFCASDGGGFSYEQYFGPGTRLTVT.

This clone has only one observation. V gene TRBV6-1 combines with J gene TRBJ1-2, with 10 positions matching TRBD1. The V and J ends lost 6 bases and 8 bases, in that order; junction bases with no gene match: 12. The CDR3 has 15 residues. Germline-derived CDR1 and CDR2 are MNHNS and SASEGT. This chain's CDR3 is CASRASPGTGVGYTF. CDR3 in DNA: TGTGCCAGCAGGGCCAGCCCCGGGACAGGGGTAGGCTACACCTTC.

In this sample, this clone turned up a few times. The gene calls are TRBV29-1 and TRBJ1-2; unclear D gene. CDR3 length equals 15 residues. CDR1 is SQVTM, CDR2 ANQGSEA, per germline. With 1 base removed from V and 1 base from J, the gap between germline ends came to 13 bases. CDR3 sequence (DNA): TGCAGCGTTGAAGCGGCAGGAGGTCGTAACTATGGCTACACCTTC. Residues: CSVEAAGGRNYGYTF.

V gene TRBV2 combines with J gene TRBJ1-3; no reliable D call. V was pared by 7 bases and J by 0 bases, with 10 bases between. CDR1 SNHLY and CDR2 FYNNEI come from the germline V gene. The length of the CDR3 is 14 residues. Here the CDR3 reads CASKDRSSGNTIYF. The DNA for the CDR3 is TGTGCCAGCAAAGACCGCAGCTCTGGAAACACCATATATTTT.

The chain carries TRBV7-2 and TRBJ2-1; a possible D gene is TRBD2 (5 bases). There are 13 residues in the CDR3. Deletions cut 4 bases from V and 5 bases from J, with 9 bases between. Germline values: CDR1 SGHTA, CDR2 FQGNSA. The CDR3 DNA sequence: TGTGCCAGCAGCTGGAGGCGAAACAATGAGCAGTTCTTC. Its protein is CASSWRRNNEQFF. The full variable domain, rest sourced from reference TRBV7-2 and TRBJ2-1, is GAGVSQSPSNKVTEKGKDVELRCDPISGHTALYWYRQSLGQGLEFLIYFQGNSAPDKSGLPSDRFSAERTGGSVSTLTIQRTQQEDSAVYLCASSWRRNNEQFFGPGTRLTVL.

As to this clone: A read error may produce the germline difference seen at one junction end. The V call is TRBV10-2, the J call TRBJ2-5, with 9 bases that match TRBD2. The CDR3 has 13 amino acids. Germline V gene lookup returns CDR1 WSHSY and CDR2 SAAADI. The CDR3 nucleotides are TGCGCCAGCAGGGGACTAGCTCAAGAGGCCCAGTACTTC. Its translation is CASRGLAQEAQYF.

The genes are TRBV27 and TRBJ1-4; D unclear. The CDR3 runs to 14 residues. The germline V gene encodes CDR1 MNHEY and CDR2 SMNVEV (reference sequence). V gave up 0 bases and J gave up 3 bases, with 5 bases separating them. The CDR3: CASSLSGSNEKLFF. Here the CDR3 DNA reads TGTGCCAGCAGTTTATCGGGGTCTAATGAAAAACTGTTTTTT.

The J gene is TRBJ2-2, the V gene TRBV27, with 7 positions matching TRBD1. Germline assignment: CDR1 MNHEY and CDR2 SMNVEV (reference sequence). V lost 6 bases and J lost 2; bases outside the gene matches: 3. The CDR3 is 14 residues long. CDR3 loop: CASRQGINTGELFF. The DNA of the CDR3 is TGTGCCAGCAGACAGGGGATTAACACCGGGGAGCTGTTTTTT.

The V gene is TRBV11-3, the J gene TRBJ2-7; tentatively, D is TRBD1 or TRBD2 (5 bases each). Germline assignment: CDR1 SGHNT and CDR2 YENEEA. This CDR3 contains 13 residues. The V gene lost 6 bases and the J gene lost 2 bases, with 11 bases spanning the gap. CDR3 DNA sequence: TGTGCCAGCAGTCCGGGGACGGCCTACGAGCAGTACTTC. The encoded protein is CASSPGTAYEQYF.

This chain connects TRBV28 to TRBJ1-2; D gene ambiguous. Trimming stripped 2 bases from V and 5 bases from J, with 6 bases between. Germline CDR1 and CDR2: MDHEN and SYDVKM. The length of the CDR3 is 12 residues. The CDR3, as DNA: TGTGCCAGCAGTTTAGCGCCTTATGGCTACACCTTC. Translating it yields CASSLAPYGYTF.

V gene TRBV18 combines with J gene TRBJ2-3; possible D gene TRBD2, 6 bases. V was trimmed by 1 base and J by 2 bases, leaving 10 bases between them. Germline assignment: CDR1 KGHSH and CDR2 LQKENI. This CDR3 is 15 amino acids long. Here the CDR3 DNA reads TGTGCCAGCTCACCACTAGCGGCTTACACAGATACGCAGTATTTT. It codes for CASSPLAAYTDTQYF.

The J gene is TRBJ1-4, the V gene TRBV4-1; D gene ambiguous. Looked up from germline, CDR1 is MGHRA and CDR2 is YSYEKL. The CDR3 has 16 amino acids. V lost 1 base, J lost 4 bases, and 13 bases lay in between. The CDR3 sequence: CASSQGVSGLNEKLFF. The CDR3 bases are TGCGCCAGCAGCCAAGGCGTTTCAGGCCTTAATGAAAAACTGTTTTTT.

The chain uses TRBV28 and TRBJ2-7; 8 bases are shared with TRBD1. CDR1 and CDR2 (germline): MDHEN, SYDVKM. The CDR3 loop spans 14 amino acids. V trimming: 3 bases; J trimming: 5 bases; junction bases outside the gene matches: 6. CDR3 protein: CASSLTGVSHEQYF. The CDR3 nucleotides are TGTGCCAGCAGTTTGACAGGGGTTTCCCACGAGCAGTACTTC.

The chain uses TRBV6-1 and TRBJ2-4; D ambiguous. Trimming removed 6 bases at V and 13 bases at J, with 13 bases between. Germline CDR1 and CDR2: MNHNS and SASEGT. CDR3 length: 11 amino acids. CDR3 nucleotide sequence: TGTGCCAGCAGGGCCAGGACGGAACAGTACTTC. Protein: CASRARTEQYF.

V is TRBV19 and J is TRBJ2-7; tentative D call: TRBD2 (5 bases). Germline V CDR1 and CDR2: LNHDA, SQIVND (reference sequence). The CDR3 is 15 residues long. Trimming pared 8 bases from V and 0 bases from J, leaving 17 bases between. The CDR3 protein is CASGSNGVSSYEQYF. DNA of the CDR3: TGTGCCAGTGGGTCGAACGGGGTGAGCTCCTACGAGCAGTACTTC.